The 30 T cell receptor beta chains below come from one sample, sequenced in a study of T cells in Graves' hyperthyroidism and ophthalmopathy. The CDR3 regions of TCR beta were amplified from RNA transcripts. The TCR CDR3 first-round RT-PCR relied on the HTBI primer set. From the multiplex PCR reads, TCRdb called clonotypes with MiXCR, one entry per CDR3 protein. The table includes a few hundred thousand distinct CDR3 sequences, 14% to 15% detected once. The material sequenced was blood. The receptors here all came from a woman aged 25 to 39 with Graves' hyperthyroidism.

This clonotype was seen ten or more times. In DNA, the CDR3 is TGCGCCAGCAGCGGAGGCACTAGCGGGGTCTACAATGAGCAGTTCTTC. Translation gives CASSGGTSGVYNEQFF. The rearrangement joins TRBV5-1 to TRBJ2-1, with 10 bases fitting TRBD2. Germline lookup yields CDR1 SGHRS and CDR2 YFSETQ. The CDR3 spans 16 residues. The V segment lost 4 bases and the J segment 3 bases; nucleotides outside the gene matches: 7.

In this sample, this clonotype turned up many times. V gene TRBV28 combines with J gene TRBJ2-1, with D unresolved. V was trimmed by 2 bases and J by 4 bases, leaving 6 bases between them. This CDR3 has 13 residues. CDR1 is MDHEN and CDR2 is SYDVKM in the germline V gene. The chain's CDR3 is CASSLLRYNEQFF. As DNA, the CDR3 is TGTGCCAGCAGTTTACTAAGATACAATGAGCAGTTCTTC.

This clonotype was seen only a few times. The gene calls are TRBV6-2 or TRBV6-3 and TRBJ1-1; a weak D match, TRBD1 (5 bases). Germline assignment: CDR1 MNHEY and CDR2 SVGEGT. There are 15 residues in the CDR3. V was clipped by 0 bases and J by 6 bases, with 14 bases between them. CDR3 region: CASSYSRGRGAEAFF. CDR3 nucleotides: TGTGCCAGCAGTTACTCTCGGGGCCGGGGCGCTGAAGCTTTCTTT.

This clonotype was counted only a few times. The chain links TRBV6-1 to TRBJ2-2; D might be TRBD1 or TRBD2, each matching 5 bases. The CDR3 is made up of 15 amino acids. Trimming took 5 bases from V and 4 from J, leaving 14 bases between them. Germline CDR1 reads MNHNS; CDR2 reads SASEGT. CDR3 nucleotide sequence: TGTGCCAGCAGTTTCCAGGGACCCGGCACCGGGGAGCTGTTTTTT. Protein product: CASSFQGPGTGELFF.

The CDR3 reads CASRANRDRGLSGYTF. The CDR3 DNA sequence: TGTGCCAGTAGAGCTAACCGGGACAGGGGGCTATCTGGCTACACCTTC. The V gene is TRBV19, the J gene TRBJ1-2; 12 bases align to TRBD1. Germline CDR1 reads LNHDA; CDR2 reads SQIVND (reference sequence). The CDR3 consists of 16 residues. V shed 6 bases, J shed 7 bases, and the junction held 12 bases outside the gene matches.

The rearrangement uses TRBV30 and TRBJ1-1; 7 bases are shared with TRBD1. V trimming: 0 bases; J trimming: 10 bases; junction bases outside the gene matches: 11. CDR3 length: 14 amino acids. Germline lookup yields CDR1 GTSNPN and CDR2 SVGIG (reference sequence). The CDR3: CAWSVFPQGDGAFF. The DNA of the CDR3 is TGTGCCTGGAGTGTATTCCCTCAGGGGGACGGAGCTTTCTTT.

The genes are TRBV5-1 and TRBJ2-1, with 14 nucleotides matching TRBD2. CDR1 is SGHRS and CDR2 is YFSETQ in the germline V gene. Trimming removed 0 bases from V and 6 bases from J; junction bases left unmatched: 11. This CDR3 region has 19 residues. The CDR3 bases are TGCGCCAGCAGCTTGGGACTAGCGGGAGGGAGAGGTATGACCAATGAGCAGTTCTTC. Its translation: CASSLGLAGGRGMTNEQFF. The whole variable domain, remainder taken from reference TRBV5-1 and TRBJ2-1, is KAGVTQTPRYLIKTRGQQVTLSCSPISGHRSVSWYQQTPGQGLQFLFEYFSETQRNKGNFPGRFSGRQFSNSRSEMNVSTLELGDSALYLCASSLGLAGGRGMTNEQFFGPGTRLTVL.

This clonotype has only a few counts. The chain couples TRBV7-9 to TRBJ2-2, with 9 nucleotides matching TRBD1. The CDR3 spans 15 residues. V lost 5 bases to trimming and J lost 7 bases; unmatched junction nucleotides: 8. The germline V gene encodes CDR1 SEHNR and CDR2 FQNEAQ (reference sequence). CDR3 region: CASSKDRGSGGELFF. CDR3 nucleotides: TGTGCCAGCAGCAAGGACAGGGGAAGCGGCGGGGAGCTGTTTTTT.

This clonotype was counted only a few times. The rearrangement links TRBV24-1 to TRBJ2-1; 12 bases align to TRBD2. CDR1 and CDR2 from the germline V gene are KGHDR and SFDVKD. The CDR3 runs to 16 residues. The J segment lost 8 bases and the V segment lost 7 bases, leaving 11 bases of the junction unmatched. CDR3 amino acids: CATSPGLAGGPYEQFF. The CDR3 nucleotides are TGTGCCACCAGCCCGGGGCTAGCGGGAGGGCCCTATGAGCAGTTCTTC.

The table lists this clonotype with a few counts. This chain uses TRBV28 with TRBJ1-2, with 10 bases aligning to TRBD1. Germline-derived CDR1 and CDR2 are MDHEN and SYDVKM. Trimming at V came to 6 bases and at J to 1 base, leaving 2 bases not matched to a gene. CDR3 length: 14 amino acids. The CDR3 protein is CASRDRGLNYGYTF. CDR3 DNA: TGTGCCAGCAGAGACAGGGGGCTTAACTATGGCTACACCTTC.

Ten or more counts support this clonotype. The rearrangement joins TRBV7-2 to TRBJ2-5, with 11 positions matching TRBD2. Germline V gene sequence: CDR1 SGHTA, CDR2 FQGNSA. Trimming removed 4 bases from V and 5 bases from J; junction bases left unmatched: 9. CDR3 length: 16 amino acids. The CDR3, as DNA: TGTGCCAGCAGCTCAGTAGCGGGAGGGAGCGGGGAGACCCAGTACTTC. Translation gives CASSSVAGGSGETQYF.

The chain has TRBV27 and TRBJ2-1, with 7 bases matching TRBD2. The CDR3 contains 17 residues. Germline trimming cut 4 bases from V and 2 bases from J; bases unmatched to any gene: 11. Germline values: CDR1 MNHEY, CDR2 SMNVEV (reference sequence). The CDR3 here is CASSYWTSSSTYNEQFF. For the CDR3, the DNA is TGTGCCAGCAGTTACTGGACTAGTTCTAGCACCTACAATGAGCAGTTCTTC.

V gene TRBV20-1 combines with J gene TRBJ2-7; no clear D gene. CDR1 is DFQATT and CDR2 is SNEGSKA in the germline V gene (reference sequence). Trimming stripped 6 bases from V and 4 bases from J, with 19 bases between. The CDR3 loop spans 14 amino acids. CDR3 sequence: CSAKQVDRSYEQYF. CDR3 bases: TGCAGTGCGAAACAAGTAGACCGCTCTTACGAGCAGTACTTC.

The chain combines TRBV27 with TRBJ2-1, with 10 bases fitting TRBD2. V lost 2 bases and J lost 10; bases outside the gene matches: 8. The CDR3 consists of 15 residues. Per the germline V gene, CDR1 is MNHEY and CDR2 is SMNVEV (reference sequence). In DNA, the CDR3 is TGTGCCAGCAGTTTACGACTAGCGGGTTTCGGGGAGCAGTTCTTC. It encodes CASSLRLAGFGEQFF.

This clonotype was recorded at least ten times. The genes are TRBV28 and TRBJ2-7, with TRBD1 matching 7 bases. The CDR3 is made up of 16 amino acids. Germline loops: CDR1 MDHEN, CDR2 SYDVKM. J gave up 0 bases and V 4 bases, and 9 bases lay outside the gene matches. The CDR3 here is CASSSYGDRGSYEQYF. Here the CDR3 DNA reads TGTGCCAGCAGTTCCTATGGGGACAGAGGCTCCTACGAGCAGTACTTC.

The J gene is TRBJ1-5, the V gene TRBV28, with 9 nucleotides matching TRBD1. The germline V gene has CDR1 MDHEN and CDR2 SYDVKM. After removal of 3 bases from V and 9 bases from J, the junction contained 12 bases not matched to a gene. The CDR3 has 16 residues. CDR3 nucleotide sequence: TGTGCCAGCAGTTTGGATAAGGGACAGGGTTTTTGGCCCCAGCATTTT. Its protein product is CASSLDKGQGFWPQHF.

The rearrangement links TRBV7-2 to TRBJ1-4, with 9 positions matching TRBD1. Germline V gene data show CDR1 as SGHTA and CDR2 as FQGNSA. With V trimmed by 5 bases and J by 5 bases, 6 bases remained unmatched. This CDR3 comprises 15 residues. CDR3 bases: TGTGCCAGCAGCAGCGGGACAGGGAAAAATGAAAAACTGTTTTTT. Protein product: CASSSGTGKNEKLFF.

In its sample, this clonotype was seen many times. The chain combines TRBV20-1 with TRBJ2-1, with unresolved D. The CDR3 is 14 residues long. From germline, CDR1 is DFQATT and CDR2 SNEGSKA (reference sequence). The V and J ends lost 1 base and 6 bases respectively, with 13 bases between them. The CDR3 DNA reads TGCAGTGCTAGAGTAGAGGTAAAGGGCAATGAGCAGTTCTTC. Protein product: CSARVEVKGNEQFF.

V gene TRBV4-1 combines with J gene TRBJ2-7, with D unclear. The CDR3 spans 16 residues. The V end lost 6 bases, the J end lost 0 bases, and 18 bases lay between the germline ends. Germline values: CDR1 MGHRA, CDR2 YSYEKL. CDR3 in DNA: TGCGCCAGCAGTCCCAAAGCCGTAGCCAACTCCTACGAGCAGTACTTC. It is translated as CASSPKAVANSYEQYF.

This clonotype was counted only a few times. The chain combines TRBV6-1 with TRBJ2-4, with 7 bases identical to TRBD2. V was pared by 6 bases and J by 1 base, with 9 bases of the junction left unmatched. This CDR3 has 16 residues. The V gene's germline CDR1 is MNHNS and CDR2 SASEGT. The CDR3 DNA sequence: TGTGCCAGCAGCCCTGGGGGGAGGGTGGCCAAAAACATTCAGTACTTC. This translates into CASSPGGRVAKNIQYF.

The chain has TRBV11-2 and TRBJ1-2; maybe TRBD1 (5 bases). Trimming stripped 5 bases from V and 3 bases from J, with 10 bases between. The germline V gene has CDR1 SGHAT and CDR2 FQNNGV. The CDR3 covers 13 residues. The CDR3 loop is CASSRGGDYGYTF. DNA for the CDR3: TGTGCCAGCAGCCGCGGAGGGGACTATGGCTACACCTTC. Full variable domain (missing parts from reference TRBV11-2 and TRBJ1-2): EAGVAQSPRYKIIEKRQSVAFWCNPISGHATLYWYQQILGQGPKLLIQFQNNGVVDDSQLPKDRFSAERLKGVDSTLKIQPAKLEDSAVYLCASSRGGDYGYTFGSGTRLTVV.

On this clonotype: Possible read error: a much larger clone is one base away. This CDR3 reads CAWLYTSNTGELFF. The CDR3 nucleotides read TGTGCCTGGCTTTACACTTCGAACACCGGGGAGCTGTTTTTT. V and J are TRBV30 and TRBJ2-2, with D unresolved. The CDR3 loop spans 14 amino acids. Germline V lookup: CDR1 GTSNPN, CDR2 SVGIG (reference sequence). With 5 bases removed from V and 0 bases from J, the gap between germline ends came to 10 bases.

The chain uses TRBV7-9 and TRBJ2-7; TRBD2 matches 8 bases. V gave up 4 bases and J gave up 0 bases; unmatched junction bases: 8. This CDR3 is built from 16 residues. Germline CDR1 and CDR2: SEHNR and FQNEAQ (reference sequence). In DNA, the CDR3 is TGTGCCAGCAGCTACGAATCCGGGACTAGCTCCTACGAGCAGTACTTC. This gives the protein CASSYESGTSSYEQYF.

Only a few counts were recorded for this clonotype. The V and J genes are TRBV10-1 and TRBJ1-2; maybe TRBD1 (6 bases). The CDR3 loop spans 15 amino acids. Germline loops: CDR1 WNHNN, CDR2 SYGVQD (reference sequence). The V gene lost 6 bases and the J gene lost 7 bases, with 21 bases spanning the gap. CDR3 loop: CASSSDSASTSGYTF. CDR3 in DNA: TGCGCCAGCAGCTCGGACAGTGCGAGCACGAGTGGCTACACCTTC.

This clonotype was picked up many times. The chain joins TRBV28 to TRBJ2-1, with a tentative D call TRBD1 (5 bases). Trimming removed 3 bases from V and 2 bases from J, with 11 bases in between. CDR3 length equals 15 residues. Looked up from germline, CDR1 is MDHEN and CDR2 is SYDVKM. This chain's CDR3 is CASSFSGLAYNEQFF. CDR3 DNA sequence: TGTGCCAGCAGTTTCTCAGGGTTGGCCTACAATGAGCAGTTCTTC.

This clonotype was seen at least ten times. The rearrangement uses TRBV20-1 and TRBJ2-7; D is tentatively TRBD1 or TRBD2 (6 bases each). Germline assignment: CDR1 DFQATT and CDR2 SNEGSKA (reference sequence). There are 14 residues in the CDR3. Trimming pared 6 bases from V and 0 bases from J, leaving 15 bases between. The CDR3 region is CSARGAAYSYEQYF. CDR3 coding DNA: TGCAGTGCGAGGGGGGCAGCGTACTCCTACGAGCAGTACTTC.

This clonotype was seen many times. The J gene is TRBJ2-3, the V gene TRBV28; possible D gene TRBD1, 5 bases. CDR3 size: 13 residues. Germline assignment: CDR1 MDHEN and CDR2 SYDVKM. The V end lost 5 bases, the J end lost 8 bases, and 14 bases lay between the germline ends. The CDR3 DNA reads as TGTGCCAGCAGTGGGGCTAGATGGCCTACGCAGTATTTT. Its translation is CASSGARWPTQYF.

This clonotype has a count of ten or more. Written as DNA, the CDR3 is TGTGCCAGCAGCGCAGCGGGAGTCGAGACCCAGTACTTC. This codes for CASSAAGVETQYF. The chain recombines TRBV3-1 with TRBJ2-5; 8 positions match TRBD2. This CDR3 spans 13 amino acids. Germline loops: CDR1 LGHDT, CDR2 YNNKEL (reference sequence). Trimming cost V 5 bases and J 5 bases; bases outside gene matches: 4.

This clonotype was detected many times. The genes are TRBV3-1 and TRBJ2-5; 7 bases map to TRBD1. The CDR3 loop spans 14 amino acids. Trimming at V came to 6 bases and at J to 1 base, leaving 5 bases not matched to a gene. The germline V gene has CDR1 LGHDT and CDR2 YNNKEL (reference sequence). The CDR3 region has the DNA TGTGCCAGCAGGCAGACAGGGATCCAAGAGACCCAGTACTTC. Its translation: CASRQTGIQETQYF.

This clonotype was recorded many times. V gene TRBV18 combines with J gene TRBJ2-3, with TRBD1 matching 7 bases. This CDR3 comprises 15 residues. The germline gives CDR1 KGHSH, CDR2 LQKENI. V lost 4 bases, J lost 0 bases, and 4 bases stayed unmatched. CDR3 coding DNA: TGTGCCAGCTCACAACAGGGGCTGAGCACAGATACGCAGTATTTT. Translated, it gives CASSQQGLSTDTQYF.